These T cell receptor beta chains were read from a single sample in a study of cytomegalovirus exposure and HLA in healthy donors. Data came from immunoSEQ multiplex PCR; TCRdb stores just in-frame clones and leaves some out. This sample has 100,000 or so clones, with 76% found just once. The material sequenced was PBMCs. All receptors derive from a man aged 30-40 years in good health and CMV-seropositive. CDR3s include the opening cysteine and the closing phenylalanine or tryptophan. The order of the fields is clone size, V gene, J gene, D gene, CDR3 protein, CDR3 DNA. The D gene is left open where the match is weak. Only some rows state a clone size, as once, few, many or a class for expanded clones.

clone size: .; V gene: TRBV18; J gene: TRBJ1-3; D gene: TRBD1; CDR3 protein: CASSPTGAGNTIYF; CDR3 DNA: TGTGCCAGCTCACCTACAGGGGCTGGAAACACCATATATTTT
clone size: few; V gene: TRBV27; J gene: TRBJ2-1; D gene: TRBD2; CDR3 protein: CASRTTSVNEQFF; CDR3 DNA: TGTGCCAGCAGGACTACTAGCGTCAATGAGCAGTTCTTC
clone size: .; V gene: TRBV29-1; J gene: TRBJ1-1; D gene: .; CDR3 protein: CSAHPPQTGSNTEAFF; CDR3 DNA: TGCAGCGCTCACCCCCCACAAACAGGGTCGAACACTGAAGCTTTCTTT
clone size: few; V gene: TRBV5-4; J gene: TRBJ2-5; D gene: .; CDR3 protein: CASSLVSQETQYF; CDR3 DNA: TGTGCCAGCAGCTTGGTTAGCCAAGAGACCCAGTACTTC
clone size: few; V gene: TRBV29-1; J gene: TRBJ1-2; D gene: TRBD1; CDR3 protein: CSVDRQGVYTF; CDR3 DNA: TGCAGCGTCGACCGACAGGGTGTATACACCTTC
clone size: few; V gene: TRBV7-2; J gene: TRBJ1-1; D gene: .; CDR3 protein: CASSIYTGNTEAFF; CDR3 DNA: TGTGCCAGCAGCATATACACAGGGAACACTGAAGCTTTCTTT
clone size: .; V gene: TRBV5-1; J gene: TRBJ1-1; D gene: .; CDR3 protein: CASSLATEEAFF; CDR3 DNA: TGCGCCAGCAGCTTGGCGACAGAGGAAGCTTTCTTT
clone size: .; V gene: TRBV7-2; J gene: TRBJ2-7; D gene: TRBD2; CDR3 protein: CASSSSQRGSEQYF; CDR3 DNA: TGTGCCAGCAGCTCGTCGCAGCGGGGCTCCGAGCAGTACTTC
clone size: .; V gene: TRBV19; J gene: TRBJ2-2; D gene: TRBD1; CDR3 protein: CASSRDRDRGGPNTGELFF; CDR3 DNA: TGTGCCAGTAGTAGAGACCGGGACAGGGGAGGCCCGAACACCGGGGAGCTGTTTTTT
clone size: .; V gene: TRBV28; J gene: TRBJ1-3; D gene: .; CDR3 protein: CASTISGNTIYF; CDR3 DNA: TGTGCCAGCACCATCTCTGGAAACACCATATATTTT
clone size: .; V gene: TRBV5-1; J gene: TRBJ1-6; D gene: .; CDR3 protein: CASSLGGNFSPLHF; CDR3 DNA: TGCGCCAGCAGCCTAGGGGGAAATTTTTCACCCCTCCACTTT
clone size: .; V gene: TRBV2; J gene: TRBJ1-1; D gene: TRBD1; CDR3 protein: CASSVDRGLGTEAFF; CDR3 DNA: TGTGCCAGCAGTGTCGACAGGGGGCTGGGCACTGAAGCTTTCTTT
clone size: .; V gene: TRBV7-2; J gene: TRBJ1-2; D gene: .; CDR3 protein: CASSPGRVNYGYTF; CDR3 DNA: TGTGCCAGCAGCCCCGGGAGGGTAAACTATGGCTACACCTTC
clone size: once; V gene: TRBV19; J gene: TRBJ1-2; D gene: .; CDR3 protein: CASLEGYGYTF; CDR3 DNA: TGTGCCAGTTTGGAGGGCTATGGCTACACCTTC
clone size: .; V gene: TRBV7-6; J gene: TRBJ2-3; D gene: TRBD1; CDR3 protein: CASSSPGGAGTQYF; CDR3 DNA: TGTGCCAGCAGCTCCCCAGGGGGCGCGGGTACGCAGTATTTT
clone size: .; V gene: TRBV27; J gene: TRBJ2-1; D gene: TRBD2; CDR3 protein: CASSLAGNNEQFF; CDR3 DNA: TGTGCCAGCAGCCTAGCGGGAAACAATGAGCAGTTCTTC
clone size: .; V gene: TRBV9; J gene: TRBJ2-7; D gene: TRBD1; CDR3 protein: CASSKGTGGGYEQYF; CDR3 DNA: TGTGCCAGCAGCAAAGGGACAGGGGGAGGGTACGAGCAGTACTTC
clone size: .; V gene: TRBV2; J gene: TRBJ2-7; D gene: TRBD1; CDR3 protein: CASSGQGIEQYF; CDR3 DNA: TGTGCCAGCAGTGGACAGGGCATAGAGCAGTACTTC
clone size: .; V gene: TRBV7-3; J gene: TRBJ2-2; D gene: TRBD2; CDR3 protein: CASSHPSGRNTGELFF; CDR3 DNA: TGTGCCAGCAGCCACCCGAGCGGGAGGAACACCGGGGAGCTGTTTTTT
clone size: .; V gene: TRBV7-2; J gene: TRBJ2-7; D gene: TRBD1; CDR3 protein: CASSRDRGPYEQYF; CDR3 DNA: TGTGCCAGCAGCCGGGACAGGGGACCTTACGAGCAGTACTTC
clone size: .; V gene: TRBV5-4; J gene: TRBJ2-5; D gene: TRBD2; CDR3 protein: CASSGGLAGGRTRGAQYF; CDR3 DNA: TGTGCCAGCAGCGGAGGACTAGCGGGAGGGCGCACGAGGGGAGCCCAGTACTTC
clone size: .; V gene: TRBV9; J gene: TRBJ1-5; D gene: .; CDR3 protein: CASSVDLSQPQHF; CDR3 DNA: TGTGCCAGCAGCGTAGACTTAAGTCAGCCCCAGCATTTT
clone size: .; V gene: TRBV4-3; J gene: TRBJ1-1; D gene: .; CDR3 protein: CASSQDPRMATEAFF; CDR3 DNA: TGCGCCAGCAGCCAAGACCCTCGTATGGCCACTGAAGCTTTCTTT
clone size: .; V gene: TRBV19; J gene: TRBJ2-3; D gene: .; CDR3 protein: CASSIWNTGTQYF; CDR3 DNA: TGTGCCAGTAGTATTTGGAACACCGGGACGCAGTATTTT
clone size: once; V gene: TRBV25-1; J gene: TRBJ1-5; D gene: TRBD1; CDR3 protein: CASSWTGGSNQPQHF; CDR3 DNA: TGTGCCAGCAGTTGGACAGGGGGCTCAAATCAGCCCCAGCATTTT
clone size: few; V gene: TRBV19; J gene: TRBJ1-5; D gene: .; CDR3 protein: CASSISAGNNQPQHF; CDR3 DNA: TGTGCCAGTAGTATATCCGCAGGAAACAATCAGCCCCAGCATTTT
clone size: .; V gene: TRBV28; J gene: TRBJ1-2; D gene: .; CDR3 protein: CASRPGDYGYTF; CDR3 DNA: TGTGCCAGCAGACCAGGGGACTATGGCTACACCTTC
clone size: .; V gene: TRBV5-1; J gene: TRBJ2-3; D gene: TRBD2; CDR3 protein: CASSLPLAGGTSTDTQYF; CDR3 DNA: TGCGCCAGCAGCTTGCCGCTAGCGGGGGGTACAAGCACAGATACGCAGTATTTT
clone size: few; V gene: TRBV19; J gene: TRBJ2-3; D gene: TRBD1; CDR3 protein: CASRGQGTDTQYF; CDR3 DNA: TGTGCCAGTAGGGGACAGGGGACAGATACGCAGTATTTT
clone size: .; V gene: TRBV6-6; J gene: TRBJ1-2; D gene: TRBD1; CDR3 protein: CASRRGQGVFGYTF; CDR3 DNA: TGTGCCAGCAGACGCGGACAGGGCGTCTTTGGCTACACCTTC
clone size: .; V gene: TRBV6-1; J gene: TRBJ1-2; D gene: .; CDR3 protein: CASSGWALDSDSLGYTF; CDR3 DNA: TGTGCCAGCAGTGGCTGGGCCCTGGACAGCGATTCATTGGGCTACACCTTC
clone size: .; V gene: TRBV11-2; J gene: TRBJ1-5; D gene: .; CDR3 protein: CASSLTGSANQPQHF; CDR3 DNA: TGTGCCAGCAGCTTAACAGGGAGCGCCAATCAGCCCCAGCATTTT
clone size: .; V gene: TRBV28; J gene: TRBJ1-2; D gene: .; CDR3 protein: CASSRTGFRSGYTF; CDR3 DNA: TGTGCCAGCAGTCGCACAGGGTTCAGGTCTGGCTACACCTTC
clone size: .; V gene: TRBV5-1; J gene: TRBJ1-2; D gene: TRBD1; CDR3 protein: CASSAGQGHGYTF; CDR3 DNA: TGCGCCAGCAGCGCCGGACAGGGACATGGCTACACCTTC
clone size: .; V gene: TRBV19; J gene: TRBJ1-2; D gene: .; CDR3 protein: CASSILGGNYGYTF; CDR3 DNA: TGTGCCAGTAGTATATTGGGGGGAAACTATGGCTACACCTTC
clone size: .; V gene: TRBV7-9; J gene: TRBJ2-3; D gene: TRBD1; CDR3 protein: CASSNRQGRDTQYF; CDR3 DNA: TGTGCCAGCAGCAATCGACAGGGAAGAGATACGCAGTATTTT
clone size: .; V gene: TRBV9; J gene: TRBJ2-3; D gene: .; CDR3 protein: CASSPEGRTDTQYF; CDR3 DNA: TGTGCCAGCAGCCCGGAGGGCCGCACAGATACGCAGTATTTT
clone size: .; V gene: TRBV6-5; J gene: TRBJ2-5; D gene: .; CDR3 protein: CASSYLSGGQETQYF; CDR3 DNA: TGTGCCAGCAGTTACTTGTCCGGGGGCCAAGAGACCCAGTACTTC
clone size: .; V gene: TRBV15; J gene: TRBJ2-5; D gene: .; CDR3 protein: CATSRGAGVETQYF; CDR3 DNA: TGTGCCACCAGCAGAGGGGCAGGGGTGGAGACCCAGTACTTC